Below, one TCR beta chain is given with its context. This may be a read error: a much more frequent sequence differs by one nucleotide. This specimen belongs to a study of T cells in Graves' hyperthyroidism and ophthalmopathy. The source material, RNA transcripts, was used to amplify TCR beta CDR3 regions. During a first-round RT-PCR of the TCR CDR3, the HTBI primer set was used. TCRdb re-derived calls from the multiplex PCR reads in MiXCR, one entry per CDR3 protein. The table lists hundreds of thousands of distinct CDR3 sequences, 35% to 55% of them singletons. Sequences were obtained from peripheral blood or thyroid tissue (not recorded which). This sequence originates from a woman between 18 and 29 years old with Graves' hyperthyroidism.

The DNA of the CDR3 is TGTGCCATCAGCGTAGGGCAGGGAATCACTGAAGCTTTCTTT. Protein product: CAISVGQGITEAFF. The genes are TRBV10-3 and TRBJ1-1, with D possibly TRBD1 on 5 matching bases. Germline V gives CDR1 ENHRY, CDR2 SYGVKD. CDR3 size: 14 residues. With 6 bases removed from V and 4 bases from J, the gap between germline ends came to 15 bases.